A single sample is the source of the 26 T cell receptor beta chains below, sequenced in a study of blood T cells in healthy people across ages. Combining a sample-barcoded 5' primer with a J-beta primer mix, a second PCR ran for roughly 7 to 11 cycles. TCRdb re-called the 5' RACE reads with MiXCR, one entry per CDR3 protein. The repertoire holds about 1.1 million distinct CDR3 sequences, with roughly two fifths as singletons. Sequencing was carried out using blood. These receptor sequences come from a man between 18 and 29 years old in good health.

This chain uses TRBV30 with TRBJ2-7; the match to TRBD1 covers 7 bases. Unmatched junction bases numbered 7, after V lost 2 bases and J lost 0 bases. From germline, CDR1 is GTSNPN and CDR2 SVGIG (reference sequence). This CDR3 contains 15 residues. The CDR3 protein is CAWSRGTETSYEQYF. The CDR3 DNA sequence: TGTGCCTGGAGTAGAGGGACAGAAACCTCCTACGAGCAGTACTTC.

This clonotype occurred once. V usage is TRBV4-3 and J usage is TRBJ1-1, with TRBD1 identical over 8 bases. J was trimmed by 10 bases and V by 1 base; bases with no gene match: 14. CDR1 is LGHNA, CDR2 YSLEER, per germline. This CDR3 contains 16 residues. CDR3 sequence reads: CASSQVRSDRAKAAFF. CDR3 nucleotides: TGCGCCAGCAGCCAAGTCCGTTCGGACAGGGCTAAGGCAGCTTTCTTT.

This clonotype came up once. Given a much more abundant clone one base away, this may be a read error. The chain couples TRBV10-3 to TRBJ2-3; D might be TRBD1 or TRBD2, each matching 5 bases. CDR1 is ENHRY, CDR2 SYGVKD, per germline. CDR3 size: 13 residues. The CDR3 DNA reads as TGTGCCATCAGGAGGGAAATCACAGGTACGCAGTATTTT. Amino acids: CAIRREITGTQYF.

As to this clonotype: A much larger clonotype is one base distant, so this may be a read error. The chain uses TRBV5-1 and TRBJ2-5; D uncertain. The CDR3 is 15 residues long. With 3 bases removed from V and 11 bases from J, the gap between germline ends came to 23 bases. Germline lookup yields CDR1 SGHRS and CDR2 YFSETQ. CDR3 sequence reads: CASSSAVGSYNEQYF. The CDR3 DNA follows: TGCGCCAGCAGCTCGGCTGTCGGATCTTACAATGAGCAGTACTTC.

This clonotype was found many times. Its ends do not fully match the called genes, so a read error is possible. V and J are TRBV5-1 and TRBJ2-3, with TRBD2 matching over 11 bases. CDR1 is SGHRS and CDR2 is YFSETQ in the germline V gene. The CDR3 has 15 residues. For the CDR3, the DNA is TGTGCCAGCAGCTTGACTAGCGGGGACACAGATACGCAGTATTTT. This gives the protein CASSLTSGDTDTQYF. Using reference TRBV5-1 and TRBJ2-3 for the parts outside the CDR3, the full variable domain is KAGVTQTPRYLIKTRGQQVTLSCSPISGHRSVSWYQQTPGQGLQFLFEYFSETQRNKGNFPGRFSGRQFSNSRSEMNVSTLELGDSALYLCASSLTSGDTDTQYFGPGTRLTVL.

Details on this clonotype: Just one base apart from a much larger clone, this may be a read error. The rearrangement links TRBV12-3 or TRBV12-4 to TRBJ2-5; D assignment may be TRBD1 or TRBD2 (5 bases each). The CDR3 is made up of 11 amino acids. Trimming shortened V by 4 bases and J by 11 bases, and 11 bases separated the two germline ends. The CDR3 spells CASSSQGPQYF. CDR3 sequence (DNA): TGTGCCAGCAGTTCCCAGGGACCGCAGTACTTC.

This clonotype was detected only once. This rearrangement joins TRBV12-3 or TRBV12-4 to TRBJ1-1; D unclear. Trimming pared 1 base from V and 0 bases from J, leaving 6 bases between. This CDR3 is 14 amino acids long. CDR3 nucleotides: TGTGCCAGCAGTTTAGAGGAGGTGAACACTGAAGCTTTCTTT. As protein: CASSLEEVNTEAFF.

This clonotype was seen more than once but under ten times. The chain recombines TRBV12-3 or TRBV12-4 with TRBJ1-5, with 8 bases fitting TRBD1. The CDR3 length is 14 residues. V shed 2 bases, J shed 7 bases, and the junction held 4 bases outside the gene matches. The CDR3 loop reads CASSLWSGGQPQHF. The CDR3 DNA is TGTGCCAGCAGTTTATGGTCAGGGGGCCAGCCCCAGCATTTT.

This clonotype was recorded only once. The rearrangement joins TRBV7-2 to TRBJ1-1; D may be TRBD1 (5 bases). V gave up 6 bases and J gave up 4 bases, with 9 bases separating them. The CDR3 extends over 12 amino acids. Looked up from germline, CDR1 is SGHTA and CDR2 is FQGNSA. The CDR3 DNA reads TGTGCCAGCAGGTTTGGGGCCACTGAAGCTTTCTTT. Protein: CASRFGATEAFF.

J is TRBJ1-6 and V is TRBV20-1; TRBD1 matches 7 bases. Trimming removed 2 bases from V and 12 bases from J; junction bases left unmatched: 13. The CDR3 is 15 amino acids. The germline gives CDR1 DFQATT, CDR2 SNEGSKA (reference sequence). CDR3 DNA: TGCAGTGCTAGATCCCTTACAGGGGTCTCAGGACCCCTCCACTTT. As protein: CSARSLTGVSGPLHF.

This sequence joins TRBV13 and TRBJ2-1; D gene uncertain. The DNA end lines up better with TRBJ2-7; the J call may be wrong. Germline V gives CDR1 PRHDT, CDR2 FYEKMQ (reference sequence). This CDR3 has 14 residues. CDR3: CASSLGRWANEQYF. In DNA form, the CDR3 reads TGTGCCAGCAGCTTAGGTCGGTGGGCCAATGAGCAGTACTTC.

This clonotype appeared a few times. The gene calls are TRBV7-2 and TRBJ1-4; possible D gene TRBD1, 6 bases. CDR1 and CDR2 from the germline V gene are SGHTA and FQGNSA. The CDR3 contains 15 residues. With 1 base removed from V and 7 bases from J, the gap between germline ends came to 13 bases. The chain's CDR3 is CASSLGQDIGEKLFF. The CDR3 DNA reads as TGTGCCAGCAGCTTAGGACAGGATATAGGTGAAAAACTGTTTTTT.

The chain couples TRBV9 to TRBJ1-3; D is perhaps TRBD1 (5 bases). There are 15 residues in the CDR3. CDR1 and CDR2 from the germline V gene are SGDLS and YYNGEE. The germline V and J ends were trimmed by 4 bases and 2 bases, with 13 bases remaining between them. CDR3 amino acids: CASSHGDGAGNTIYF. The CDR3 DNA sequence: TGTGCCAGCAGCCACGGGGACGGCGCTGGAAACACCATATATTTT.

In its sample, this clonotype was seen a few times. The chain recombines TRBV14 with TRBJ1-1, with a weak D call TRBD1 (6 bases). CDR1 and CDR2 (germline): SGHDN, FVKESK. There are 14 residues in the CDR3. The V end lost 3 bases, the J end lost 4 bases, and 12 bases lay between the germline ends. CDR3 DNA sequence: TGTGCCAGCAGCCAGATACAGGGAGGCACTGAAGCTTTCTTT. This gives the protein CASSQIQGGTEAFF.

The rearrangement links TRBV20-1 to TRBJ1-1; 9 nucleotides align to TRBD1. The V gene end was trimmed by 6 bases and the J gene end by 4 bases; junction bases not matched to a gene: 18. Germline CDR1 and CDR2: DFQATT and SNEGSKA (reference sequence). The CDR3 length is 17 residues. CDR3 in amino acids: CSALRPDRGMLGTEAFF. The CDR3 bases are TGCAGTGCCCTCCGGCCGGACAGGGGAATGTTGGGCACTGAAGCTTTCTTT.

The CDR3 DNA reads TGTGCCATCTGGGCAGGGGCCGCCCCCTATGGCTACACCTTC. Translating gives CAIWAGAAPYGYTF. The V and J genes are TRBV10-3 and TRBJ1-2, with D perhaps TRBD1 (6 bases). CDR1 ENHRY and CDR2 SYGVKD come from the germline V gene. V gave up 8 bases and J gave up 4 bases, with 17 bases separating them. The CDR3 totals 14 residues.

The chain recombines TRBV5-1 with TRBJ2-1, with D hard to call. The V end lost 4 bases, the J end lost 0 bases, and 14 bases lay between the germline ends. CDR3 length equals 16 residues. Germline lookup yields CDR1 SGHRS and CDR2 YFSETQ. This CDR3 is CASSPNPSSSYNEQFF. The CDR3 region has the DNA TGCGCCAGCAGCCCGAACCCTTCCAGCTCCTACAATGAGCAGTTCTTC. The whole variable domain, remainder taken from reference TRBV5-1 and TRBJ2-1, is KAGVTQTPRYLIKTRGQQVTLSCSPISGHRSVSWYQQTPGQGLQFLFEYFSETQRNKGNFPGRFSGRQFSNSRSEMNVSTLELGDSALYLCASSPNPSSSYNEQFFGPGTRLTVL.

CDR3 coding DNA: TGTGCCAGCACCTCGGGGGTAAATACGCAGTATTTT. It encodes CASTSGVNTQYF. The V call is TRBV2, the J call TRBJ2-3; D is perhaps TRBD2 (6 bases). V gave up 7 bases and J gave up 7 bases, with 12 bases separating them. Germline-derived CDR1 and CDR2 are SNHLY and FYNNEI. This CDR3 has 12 amino acids.

The rearrangement uses TRBV20-1 and TRBJ1-2; 7 nucleotides match TRBD1. After removal of 0 bases from V and 7 bases from J, the junction contained 5 bases not matched to a gene. Germline lookup yields CDR1 DFQATT and CDR2 SNEGSKA (reference sequence). The CDR3 is 13 residues long. In nucleotides, the CDR3 is TGCAGTGCTAGAGATGGGGCAGGGGGTGGCTACACCTTC. Its translation: CSARDGAGGGYTF.

This chain connects TRBV20-1 to TRBJ1-5; perhaps TRBD1 as D (6 bases). The V gene lost 6 bases and the J gene lost 0 bases, with 15 bases spanning the gap. The CDR3 contains 15 residues. The germline CDR1 and CDR2 sequences are DFQATT and SNEGSKA (reference sequence). The CDR3 reads CSAFVWGASNQPQHF. CDR3 coding DNA: TGCAGTGCCTTTGTATGGGGGGCTAGCAATCAGCCCCAGCATTTT.

This clonotype was counted a few times. The V gene is TRBV13, the J gene TRBJ1-1; D remains ambiguous. From germline, CDR1 is PRHDT and CDR2 FYEKMQ (reference sequence). CDR3 length equals 13 residues. Trimming removed 6 bases at V and 5 bases at J, with 13 bases between. The CDR3 sequence is CASSSGLGTEAFF. In DNA, the CDR3 is TGTGCCAGCAGTTCGGGCCTGGGAACTGAAGCTTTCTTT.

This clonotype was seen a few times. The rearrangement joins TRBV7-9 to TRBJ2-1; 7 nucleotides agree with TRBD1. This CDR3 is 14 amino acids long. The germline V gene has CDR1 SEHNR and CDR2 FQNEAQ (reference sequence). V was pared by 1 base and J by 7 bases, with 4 bases of the junction left unmatched. The CDR3 here is CASSLVHRGNEQFF. The CDR3 nucleotides read TGTGCCAGCAGCTTAGTACACAGGGGTAATGAGCAGTTCTTC.

There are a few counts of this clonotype. The DNA for the CDR3 is TGTGCCATCAGTGGACAGTATAGCAATCAGCCCCAGCATTTT. Translated: CAISGQYSNQPQHF. The chain has TRBV10-3 and TRBJ1-5, with D perhaps TRBD1 (5 bases). V was cut by 4 bases and J by 0 bases, with 7 bases left in between. The CDR3 sequence is 14 residues long. Germline CDR1 is ENHRY and CDR2 is SYGVKD.

This clonotype was detected only a few times. This chain joins TRBV7-2 and TRBJ1-5; tentatively, D is TRBD1 (5 bases). The CDR3 loop spans 16 amino acids. Trimming pared 5 bases from V and 5 bases from J, leaving 19 bases between. Germline CDR1 is SGHTA and CDR2 is FQGNSA. CDR3 in amino acids: CASSQIAGVDDQPQHF. Here the CDR3 DNA reads TGTGCCAGCAGCCAAATTGCGGGGGTAGACGATCAGCCCCAGCATTTT.

This chain connects TRBV5-1 to TRBJ2-7; 8 positions match TRBD2. Germline V lookup: CDR1 SGHRS, CDR2 YFSETQ. V lost 4 bases, J lost 7 bases, and 19 bases stayed unmatched. The CDR3 length is 17 residues. This CDR3 reads CASSPRREGLVDNEQYF. Written as DNA, the CDR3 is TGCGCCAGCAGCCCAAGAAGGGAGGGACTAGTTGACAATGAGCAGTACTTC.

The chain combines TRBV4-1 with TRBJ1-5; D is unclear. V was pared by 0 bases and J by 4 bases, with 10 bases between. Germline V gives CDR1 MGHRA, CDR2 YSYEKL. CDR3 length: 15 amino acids. The CDR3 DNA is TGCGCCAGCAGCCAAGAGCCTGCAGCAAATCAGCCCCAGCATTTT. It encodes CASSQEPAANQPQHF.